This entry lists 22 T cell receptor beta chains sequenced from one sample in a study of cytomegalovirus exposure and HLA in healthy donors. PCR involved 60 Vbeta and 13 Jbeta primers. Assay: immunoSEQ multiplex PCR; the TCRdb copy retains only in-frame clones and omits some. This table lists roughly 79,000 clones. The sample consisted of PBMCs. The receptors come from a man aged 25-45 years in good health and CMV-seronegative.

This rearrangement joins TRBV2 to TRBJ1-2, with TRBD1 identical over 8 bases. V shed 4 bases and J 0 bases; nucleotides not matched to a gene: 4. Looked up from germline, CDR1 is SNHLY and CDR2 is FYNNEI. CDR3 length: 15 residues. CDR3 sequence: CASSGGQGPNYGYTF. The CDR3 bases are TGTGCCAGCAGTGGTGGACAGGGCCCTAACTATGGCTACACCTTC.

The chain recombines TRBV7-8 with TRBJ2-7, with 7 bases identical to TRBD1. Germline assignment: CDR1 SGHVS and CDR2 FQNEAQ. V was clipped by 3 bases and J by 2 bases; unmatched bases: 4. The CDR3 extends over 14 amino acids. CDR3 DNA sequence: TGTGCCAGCAGCTTGCTACAGGGGACCTACGAGCAGTACTTC. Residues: CASSLLQGTYEQYF. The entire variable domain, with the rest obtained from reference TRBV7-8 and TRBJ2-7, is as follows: GAGVSQSPRYKVAKRGQDVALRCDPISGHVSLFWYQQALGQGPEFLTYFQNEAQLDKSGLPSDRFFAERPEGSVSTLKIQRTQQEDSAVYLCASSLLQGTYEQYFGPGTRLTVT.

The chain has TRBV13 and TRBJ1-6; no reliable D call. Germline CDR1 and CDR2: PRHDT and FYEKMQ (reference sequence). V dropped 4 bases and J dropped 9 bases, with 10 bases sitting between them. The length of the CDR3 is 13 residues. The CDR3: CASSSESGSPLHF. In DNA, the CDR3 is TGTGCCAGCAGCTCAGAATCAGGTTCACCCCTCCACTTT.

The CDR3: CASSPQTGPNYGYTF. The DNA for the CDR3 is TGCGCCAGCAGCCCCCAGACAGGTCCTAACTATGGCTACACCTTC. This chain connects TRBV5-1 to TRBJ1-2; D possibly corresponds to TRBD1 (6 bases). Trimming cost V 4 bases and J 0 bases, with 13 bases left between them. CDR1 is SGHRS, CDR2 YFSETQ, per germline. This CDR3 spans 15 amino acids.

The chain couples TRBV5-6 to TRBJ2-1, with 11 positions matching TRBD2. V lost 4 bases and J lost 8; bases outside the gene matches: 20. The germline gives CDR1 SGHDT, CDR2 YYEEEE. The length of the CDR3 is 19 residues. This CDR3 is CASSGPGTSGSDPTYEQFF. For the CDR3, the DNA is TGTGCCAGCAGCGGACCCGGAACTAGCGGGAGTGATCCTACATATGAGCAGTTCTTC.

The CDR3 protein is CASSLGGVAFF. CDR3 DNA sequence: TGTGCCAGCAGTTTGGGGGGGGTAGCTTTCTTT. The chain has TRBV6-5 and TRBJ1-1; TRBD1 might be the D (5 bases). The CDR3 length is 11 residues. The germline CDR1 and CDR2 sequences are MNHEY and SVGAGI. The V end lost 4 bases, the J end lost 10 bases, and 10 bases lay between the germline ends.

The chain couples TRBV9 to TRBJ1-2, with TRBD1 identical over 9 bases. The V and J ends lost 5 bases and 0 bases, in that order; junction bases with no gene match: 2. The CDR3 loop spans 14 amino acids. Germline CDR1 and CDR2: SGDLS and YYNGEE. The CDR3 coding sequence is TGTGCCAGCAGGGGGGACAGGGCTAACTATGGCTACACCTTC. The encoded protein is CASRGDRANYGYTF.

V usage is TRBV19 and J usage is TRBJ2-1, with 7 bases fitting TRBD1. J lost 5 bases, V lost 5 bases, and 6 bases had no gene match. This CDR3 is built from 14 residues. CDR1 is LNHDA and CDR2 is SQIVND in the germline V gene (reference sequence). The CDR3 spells CASSLGTAHNEQFF. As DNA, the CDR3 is TGTGCCAGTAGTCTTGGGACAGCCCACAATGAGCAGTTCTTC. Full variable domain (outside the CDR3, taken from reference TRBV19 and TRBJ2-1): DGGITQSPKYLFRKEGQNVTLSCEQNLNHDAMYWYRQDPGQGLRLIYYSQIVNDFQKGDIAEGYSVSREKKESFPLTVTSAQKNPTAFYLCASSLGTAHNEQFFGPGTRLTVL.

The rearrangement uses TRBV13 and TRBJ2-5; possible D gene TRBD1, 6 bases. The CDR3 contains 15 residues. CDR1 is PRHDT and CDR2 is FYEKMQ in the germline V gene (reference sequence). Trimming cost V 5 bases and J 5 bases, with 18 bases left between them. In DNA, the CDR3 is TGTGCCAGCAGCCCCCGGGCAGGGGCGTTCGAGACCCAGTACTTC. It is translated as CASSPRAGAFETQYF.

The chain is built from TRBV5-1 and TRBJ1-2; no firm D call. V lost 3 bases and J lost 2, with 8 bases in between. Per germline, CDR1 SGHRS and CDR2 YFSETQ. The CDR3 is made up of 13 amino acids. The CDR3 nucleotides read TGCGCCAGCAGCTCTGACACGAACTATGGCTACACCTTC. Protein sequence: CASSSDTNYGYTF.

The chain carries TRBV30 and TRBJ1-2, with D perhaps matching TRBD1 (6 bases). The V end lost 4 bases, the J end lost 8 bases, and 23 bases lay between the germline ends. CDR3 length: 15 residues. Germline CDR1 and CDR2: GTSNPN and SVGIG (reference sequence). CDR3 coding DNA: TGTGCCTGGAAAAGTCTTGGGAGGGGGGCTTGGGGCTACACCTTC. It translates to CAWKSLGRGAWGYTF. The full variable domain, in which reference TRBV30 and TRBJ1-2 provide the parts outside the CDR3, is SQTIHQWPATLVQPVGSPLSLECTVEGTSNPNLYWYRQAAGRGLQLLFYSVGIGQISSEVPQNLSASRPQDRQFILSSKKLLLSDSGFYLCAWKSLGRGAWGYTFGSGTRLTVV.

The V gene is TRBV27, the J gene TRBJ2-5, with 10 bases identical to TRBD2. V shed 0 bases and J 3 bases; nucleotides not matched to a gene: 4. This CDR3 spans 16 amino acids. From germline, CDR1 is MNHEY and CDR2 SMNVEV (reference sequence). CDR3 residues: CASSLSPSGGKETQYF. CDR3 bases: TGTGCCAGCAGTTTATCACCTAGCGGGGGTAAAGAGACCCAGTACTTC.

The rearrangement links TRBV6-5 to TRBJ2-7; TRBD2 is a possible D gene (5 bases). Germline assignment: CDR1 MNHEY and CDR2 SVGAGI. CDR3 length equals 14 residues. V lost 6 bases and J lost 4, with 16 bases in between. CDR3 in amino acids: CASSPRASGYEQYF. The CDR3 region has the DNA TGTGCCAGCAGCCCGAGGGCGTCCGGTTACGAGCAGTACTTC.

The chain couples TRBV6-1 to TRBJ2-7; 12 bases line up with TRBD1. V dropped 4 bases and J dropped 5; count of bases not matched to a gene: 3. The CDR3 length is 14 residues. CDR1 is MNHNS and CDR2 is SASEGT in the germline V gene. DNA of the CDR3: TGTGCCAGCAGTGGGGACAGGGGGCCTCACGAGCAGTACTTC. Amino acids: CASSGDRGPHEQYF.

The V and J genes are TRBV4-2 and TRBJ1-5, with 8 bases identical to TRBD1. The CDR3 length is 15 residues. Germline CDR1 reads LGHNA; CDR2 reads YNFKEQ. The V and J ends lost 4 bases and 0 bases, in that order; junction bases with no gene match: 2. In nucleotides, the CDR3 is TGTGCCAGCAGCCCGGGACAGGCTAGCAATCAGCCCCAGCATTTT. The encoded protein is CASSPGQASNQPQHF.

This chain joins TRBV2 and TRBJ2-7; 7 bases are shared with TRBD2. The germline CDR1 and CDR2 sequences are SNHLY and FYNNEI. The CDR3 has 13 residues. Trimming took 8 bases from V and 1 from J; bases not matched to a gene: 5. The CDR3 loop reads CASLRTSSYEQYF. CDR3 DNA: TGTGCCAGCCTCCGGACTAGTTCCTACGAGCAGTACTTC.

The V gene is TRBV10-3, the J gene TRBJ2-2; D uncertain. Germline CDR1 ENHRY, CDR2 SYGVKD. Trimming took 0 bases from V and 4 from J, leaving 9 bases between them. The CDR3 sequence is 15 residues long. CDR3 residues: CAISESISVTGELFF. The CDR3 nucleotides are TGTGCCATCAGTGAGTCGATTTCAGTCACCGGGGAGCTGTTTTTT.

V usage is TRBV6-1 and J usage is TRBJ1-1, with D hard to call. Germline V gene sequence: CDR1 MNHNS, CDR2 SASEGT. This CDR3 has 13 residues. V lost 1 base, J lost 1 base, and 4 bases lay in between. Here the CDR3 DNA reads TGTGCCAGCAGTGAAGGGAGGAACACTGAAGCTTTCTTT. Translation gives CASSEGRNTEAFF.

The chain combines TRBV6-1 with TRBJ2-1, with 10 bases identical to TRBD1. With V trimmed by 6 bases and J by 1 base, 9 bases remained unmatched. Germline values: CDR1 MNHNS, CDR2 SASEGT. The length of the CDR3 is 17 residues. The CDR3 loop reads CASRETTGGGSYNEQFF. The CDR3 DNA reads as TGTGCCAGCAGGGAAACGACAGGGGGCGGGTCCTACAATGAGCAGTTCTTC.

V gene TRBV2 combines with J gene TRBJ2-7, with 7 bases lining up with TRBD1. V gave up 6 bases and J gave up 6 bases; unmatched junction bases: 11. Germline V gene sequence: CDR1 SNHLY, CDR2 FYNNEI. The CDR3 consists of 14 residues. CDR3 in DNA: TGTGCCAGCAGACCCCGGGACAGCCATACCGAGCAGTACTTC. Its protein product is CASRPRDSHTEQYF.

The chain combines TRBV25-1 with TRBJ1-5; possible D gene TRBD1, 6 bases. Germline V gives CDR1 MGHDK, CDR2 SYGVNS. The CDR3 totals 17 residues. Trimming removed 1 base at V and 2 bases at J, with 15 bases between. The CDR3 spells CASSESDTGYGNQPQHF. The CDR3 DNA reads TGTGCCAGCAGTGAATCGGACACAGGGTATGGCAATCAGCCCCAGCATTTT.

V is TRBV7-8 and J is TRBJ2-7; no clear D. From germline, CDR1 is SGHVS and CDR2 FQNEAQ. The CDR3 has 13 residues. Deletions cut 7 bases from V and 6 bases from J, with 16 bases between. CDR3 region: CASTPLGPGEQYF. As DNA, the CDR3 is TGTGCCAGCACCCCTCTAGGCCCCGGCGAGCAGTACTTC.